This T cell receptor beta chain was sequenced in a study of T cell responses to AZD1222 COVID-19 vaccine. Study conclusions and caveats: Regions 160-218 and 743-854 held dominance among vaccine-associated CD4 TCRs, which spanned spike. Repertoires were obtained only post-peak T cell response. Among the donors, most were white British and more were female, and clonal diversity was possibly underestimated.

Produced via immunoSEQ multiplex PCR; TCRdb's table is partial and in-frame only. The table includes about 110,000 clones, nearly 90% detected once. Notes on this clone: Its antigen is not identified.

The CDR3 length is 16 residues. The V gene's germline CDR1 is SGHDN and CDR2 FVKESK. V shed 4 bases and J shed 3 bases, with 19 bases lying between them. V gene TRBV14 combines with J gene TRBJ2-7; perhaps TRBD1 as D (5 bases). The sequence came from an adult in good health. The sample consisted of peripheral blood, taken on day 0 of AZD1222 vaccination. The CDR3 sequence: CASSPVRGLRGYEQYF. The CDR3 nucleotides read TGTGCCAGCAGCCCCGTTCGAGGCTTAAGGGGCTACGAGCAGTACTTC.